This entry describes one T cell receptor (beta chain). Its specific antigen is unknown. Per-nucleotide qualities are absent, and no much larger clonotype sits a single base away. The sample originates from a study of blood T cell repertoires in COVID-19 (dated by TCRdb to between 2020 and 2021). In terms of the full investigation: Samples covering the acute and convalescent phases of COVID-19 were provided by collaborators in the United States, Italy and Spain. The prospective study material was composed of cDNA or gDNA derived from T cells, B-cell-depleted T cells, or PBMCs. The dataset comprised deeply sampled blood TCRbeta repertoires from subjects exposed to, actively infected with, or recovered from COVID-19. The repertoires were released in a freely available public database intended as a resource for research on the immune response to SARS-CoV-2. Samples came from the ongoing ImmuneRACE study (first 160 participants) plus 1,254 subjects from 6 global collaborators. A de-identified subject ID, COVID-19 status, age in years and sex were almost always included in the sample metadata. HLA class I and class II types, where available, came from metadata supplied by the sample provider rather than from assay-based typing. Overall results and qualifications from the work: How much clinical and demographic metadata was included differed by source and by participant, and the metadata was provided uncurated.

TCRbeta CDR3 regions were amplified from genomic DNA using the immunoSEQ Assay, a bias-controlled multiplex PCR. As for how the authors treated the data: Nucleated cell counts per sample were estimated from amplification of reference gene primers within the assay. To quantify the absolute abundance of each unique TCRbeta CDR3 rearrangement, sequence reads were collapsed and filtered. For each sample, productive Simpson clonality was calculated as the square root of Simpson's diversity index over productive rearrangements. Drawn from immuneACCESS, this table holds only the in-frame rearrangements with V and J called that TCRdb kept. Clones are partly lost; checked studies trace under half to an unresolved V gene and leave the rest unexplained. V and J calls and clone size are as listed in that table; D and trimming were resolved from the DNA. The sample data list hundreds of thousands of clones, and around 90% of these were observed just once. Approximately 0.8% of the sample lies in the top ten.

Each collaborating institution followed its own protocols to collect whole blood in K2EDTA tubes. Collaborator samples were shipped for TCRbeta analysis as frozen whole blood, isolated PBMCs, or DNA extracted from either sample type. CDR1 SGDLS and CDR2 YYNGEE were looked up in the germline V gene. V lost 3 bases and J lost 3 bases, and the count of bases not matched to a germline gene is 6. From the cysteine up to the phenylalanine, the CDR3 has a length of 14 residues. This entry keeps only the CDR3 DNA: 42 bases, framed from base 1. The clonotype originates from a woman aged 30 to 39 with acute or convalescent COVID-19. The chain employs TRBV9 and TRBJ2-7; 7 bases in between match TRBD1. Sequenced sample: peripheral blood. The base sequence is TGTGCCAGCAGCGCCGGGACAGTATTCTACGAGCAGTACTTC. It specifies CASSAGTVFYEQYF.